A selection of T cell receptor beta chains follows, all from one sample in a study of beta chain features in type 1 diabetes. TCRdb's copy holds only in-frame clones and misses some; the assay was immunoSEQ multiplex PCR. The table shows hundreds of thousands of clones, with under 20% occurring only once. The sequenced material came from naive CD4+ T cells from blood. Receptors originate from a woman aged 18-29 years in good health. Both conserved end residues are trimmed from each CDR3.

J | V | CDR3
TRBJ2-1 | TRBV7-9 | ASSLGDYRGSDEQF
TRBJ1-2 | TRBV2 | ASSVDRGQYGYT
TRBJ1-4 | TRBV27 | ASMRDRTTGKLF
TRBJ2-7 | TRBV6-5 | ASSSLADSPQYEQY
TRBJ2-3 | TRBV7-2 | ASSLGASFTDTQY
TRBJ2-6 | TRBV5-1 | ATRRELGGANVLT
TRBJ2-5 | TRBV11-2 | ASSLVGAGAQETQY
TRBJ2-7 | TRBV2 | ASSTGTGGYEQY
TRBJ2-7 | TRBV4-2 | ASSQEGEQY
TRBJ2-5 | TRBV2 | ASSGTGVRETQY
TRBJ2-7 | TRBV7-6 | ASSLVGREQY
TRBJ2-7 | TRBV6-5 | ASSLGSGSAVNEQY
TRBJ2-2 | TRBV5-1 | ASSLGYSGRSTGELF
TRBJ2-2 | TRBV10-3 | AMKRVGTGELF